The clone carrying this TCR beta chain was seen a handful of times. The antigen is undetermined. One entry per CDR3 protein, called by TCRdb with MiXCR from the 5' RACE reads. This table holds around 510,000 distinct CDR3 sequences, roughly an eighth found once. Looked up from germline, CDR1 is SGHNT and CDR2 is YENEEA. This CDR3 is built from 13 residues. The V and J ends lost 5 bases and 5 bases respectively, with 12 bases between them. This sample stems from a study of identical twins. Overall study results and limits: Modelling approaches yielded underestimates of out-of-frame TCR alpha sharing between monozygotic twins. Invariant MAIT and iNKT cells could partly confound zero-insertion analyses. Excess sharing between twins was weaker in beta out-of-frame sequences.

This same sample was also taken into another study, of yellow fever vaccine responses in identical twins.

V is TRBV11-3 and J is TRBJ2-5; D is undetermined. The source is a woman between 18 and 29 years old in good health. Sequenced sample: CD4+ T cells sorted from blood. CDR3 region: CASSRASRETQYF. The CDR3 DNA is TGTGCCAGCAGCCGGGCCTCACGGGAGACCCAGTACTTC.